The following is a T cell receptor beta chain sequence with its context. Its antigen remains unknown. This record belongs to a study of cytomegalovirus exposure and HLA in healthy donors. As for the study in general: The 666 first-cohort repertoires shared a platform with the approximately 130 validation repertoires, as reported in a later analysis.

The table came from immunoSEQ multiplex PCR; TCRdb's copy has only in-frame clones and leaves some out. The data hold approximately 130,000 clones, with under 90% observed a single time. Broader study findings: Specificity for CMV antigens was confirmed in vitro for a few of the CMV-associated chains. Usually a TCR sequence was rare, but some public TCRs were found in many donors.

The sample was PBMCs. The sequence came from a young woman in good health and CMV-seronegative.

Here the CDR3 DNA reads TGCGCCAGCAGCTTGGAGGGAGGGAACACTGAAGCTTTCTTT. Amino acids: CASSLEGGNTEAFF. The V gene is TRBV5-1, the J gene TRBJ1-1, with D hard to call. Germline CDR1 reads SGHRS; CDR2 reads YFSETQ. The germline V and J ends were trimmed by 0 bases and 1 base, with 7 bases remaining between them. This CDR3 spans 14 amino acids.